The 3 T cell receptor beta chains below all came from one sample that was sequenced in a study of long-term antiretroviral therapy in people with HIV. This was the immunoSEQ v3.0 assay at survey level. Sequencing was performed with immunoSEQ multiplex PCR; in TCRdb, only in-frame clones are kept and a portion is missing. The table includes around 40,000 clones, 94% detected once. Sequencing was performed on unsorted PBMCs, taken 4.1 years after starting antiretroviral therapy. The receptors come from a woman aged 45-59 years with HIV.

The chain links TRBV5-1 to TRBJ2-3; TRBD1 matches 7 bases. V gave up 3 bases and J gave up 3 bases; unmatched junction bases: 7. There are 15 residues in the CDR3. In germline, CDR1 is SGHRS, CDR2 YFSETQ. CDR3 loop: CASSWGTVGTDTQYF. CDR3 coding DNA: TGCGCCAGCAGCTGGGGGACAGTGGGTACAGATACGCAGTATTTT.

V is TRBV25-1 and J is TRBJ1-1, with D unresolved. The CDR3 sequence is 11 residues long. Germline assignment: CDR1 MGHDK and CDR2 SYGVNS. Trimming cost V 7 bases and J 5 bases, with 8 bases left between them. The CDR3 region is CASIWDTEAFF. DNA for the CDR3: TGTGCCAGCATATGGGATACTGAAGCTTTCTTT.

This chain uses TRBV7-6 with TRBJ2-5; no clear D gene. The CDR3 has 12 amino acids. V lost 1 base, J lost 5 bases, and 5 bases lay in between. Germline V gene lookup returns CDR1 SGHVS and CDR2 FNYEAQ. The CDR3 DNA reads as TGTGCCAGCAGCTTAGTTGGGGAGACCCAGTACTTC. It codes for CASSLVGETQYF.